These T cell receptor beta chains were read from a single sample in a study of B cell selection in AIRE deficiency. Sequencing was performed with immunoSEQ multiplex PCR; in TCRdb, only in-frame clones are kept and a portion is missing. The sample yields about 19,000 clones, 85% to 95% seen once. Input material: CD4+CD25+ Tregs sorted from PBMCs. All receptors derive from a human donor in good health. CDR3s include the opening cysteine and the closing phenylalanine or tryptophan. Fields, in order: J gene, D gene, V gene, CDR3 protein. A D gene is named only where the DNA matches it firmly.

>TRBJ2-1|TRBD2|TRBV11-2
CASSSLAGAYNEQFF
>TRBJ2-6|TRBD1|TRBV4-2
CASSPLLGRQGVSGANVLTF
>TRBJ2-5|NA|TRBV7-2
CASSTSVQETQYF
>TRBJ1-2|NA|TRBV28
CASSFGGKDRDGYTF
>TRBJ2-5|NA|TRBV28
CASSPGTTAQETQYF
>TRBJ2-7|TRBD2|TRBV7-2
CASSLTGTNAYEQYF
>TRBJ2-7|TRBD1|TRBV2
CASSEDPTGVYEQYF
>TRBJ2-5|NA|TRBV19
CASSFLQGRGQETQYF
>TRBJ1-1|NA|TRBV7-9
CASTISAVGGRAREAFF
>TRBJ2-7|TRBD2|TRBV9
CASSVGTSGRGEQYF
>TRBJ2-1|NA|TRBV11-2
CASSLFLDRNIYNEQFF
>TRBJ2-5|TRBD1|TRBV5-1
CASSKDRRKETQYF
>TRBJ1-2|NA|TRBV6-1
CASSSRGGYTF
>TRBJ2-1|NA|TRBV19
CASSRSNEQFF
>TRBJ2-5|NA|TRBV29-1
CSVEDRASETQYF
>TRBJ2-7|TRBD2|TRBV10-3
CAIRLSGGAYEQYF
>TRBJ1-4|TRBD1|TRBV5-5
CASSHRQGWREKLFF
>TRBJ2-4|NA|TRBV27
CASRTIGGKNIQYF
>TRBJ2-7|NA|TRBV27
CASSLRLAGEQYF
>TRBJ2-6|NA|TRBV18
CASSSQGGISGANVLTF
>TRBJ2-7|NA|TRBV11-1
CASSLSGVTYEQYF
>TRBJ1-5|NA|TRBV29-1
CSVAEGGANQPQHF
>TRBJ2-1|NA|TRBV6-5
CASSYPNIVEQFF
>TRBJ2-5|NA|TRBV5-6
CASSLASGRGAETQYF
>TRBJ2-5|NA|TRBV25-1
CASSEYRTAGETQYF
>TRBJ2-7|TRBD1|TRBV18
CASSPYGTGGNYEQYF
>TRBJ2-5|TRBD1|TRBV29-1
CSVGQGETQYF
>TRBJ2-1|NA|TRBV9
CASSVASGAYNEQFF
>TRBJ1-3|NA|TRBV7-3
CASSSGLNTIYF
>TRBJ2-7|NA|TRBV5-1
CASSLDPFYEQYF
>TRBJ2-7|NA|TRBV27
CASSYQGPIPHEQYF
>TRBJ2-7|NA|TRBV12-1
CASSAWRIRAYEQYF
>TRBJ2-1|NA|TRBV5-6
CASSLDVGTSYNEQFF
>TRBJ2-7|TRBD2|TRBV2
CASSWSSGTYEQYF
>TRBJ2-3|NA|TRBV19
CASSIAGAFTQYF
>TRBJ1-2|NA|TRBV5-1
CASSLATSGGYTF
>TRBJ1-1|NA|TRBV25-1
CASSDPGPLNTEAFF
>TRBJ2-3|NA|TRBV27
CASSPRFGVPDTQYF
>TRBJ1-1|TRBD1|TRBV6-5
CASSRQGYTEAFF
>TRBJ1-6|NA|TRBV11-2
CASSIRSSYNSPLHF
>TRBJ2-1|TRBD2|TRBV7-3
CASSQTSGPYNEQFF
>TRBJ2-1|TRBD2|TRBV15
CATSRGGLAAEQFF
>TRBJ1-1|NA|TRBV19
CASSRGVTEAFF